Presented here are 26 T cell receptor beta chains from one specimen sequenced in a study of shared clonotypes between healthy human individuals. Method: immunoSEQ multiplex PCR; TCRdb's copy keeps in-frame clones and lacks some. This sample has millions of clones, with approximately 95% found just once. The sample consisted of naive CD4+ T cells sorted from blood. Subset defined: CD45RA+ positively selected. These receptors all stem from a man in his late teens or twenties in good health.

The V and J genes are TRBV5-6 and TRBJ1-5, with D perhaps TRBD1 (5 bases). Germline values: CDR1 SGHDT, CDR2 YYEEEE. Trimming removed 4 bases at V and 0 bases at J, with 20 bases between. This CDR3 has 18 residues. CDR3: CASSPSWDDNYSNQPQHF. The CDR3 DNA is TGTGCCAGCAGCCCCTCGTGGGACGATAATTATAGCAATCAGCCCCAGCATTTT.

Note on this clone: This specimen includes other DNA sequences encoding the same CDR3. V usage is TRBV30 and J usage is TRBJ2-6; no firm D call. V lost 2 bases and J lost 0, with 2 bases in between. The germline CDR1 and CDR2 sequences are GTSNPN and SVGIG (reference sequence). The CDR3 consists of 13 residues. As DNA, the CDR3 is TGTGCCTGGAGTAACTCTGGGGCCAACGTCCTGACTTTC. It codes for CAWSNSGANVLTF.

In DNA form, the CDR3 reads TGCGCCAGCAGCCGAGGGGAGCAGGGTAGTAGTGGCAATCAGCCCCAGCATTTT. Protein sequence: CASSRGEQGSSGNQPQHF. This chain uses TRBV4-1 with TRBJ1-5; maybe TRBD1 (5 bases). Looked up from germline, CDR1 is MGHRA and CDR2 is YSYEKL. V was trimmed by 4 bases and J by 2 bases, leaving 21 bases between them. This CDR3 is built from 18 residues.

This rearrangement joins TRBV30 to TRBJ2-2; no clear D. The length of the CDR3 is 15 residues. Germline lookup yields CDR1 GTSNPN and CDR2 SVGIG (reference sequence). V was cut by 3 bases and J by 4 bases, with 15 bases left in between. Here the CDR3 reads CAWRVERLSTGELFF. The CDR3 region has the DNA TGTGCCTGGAGGGTAGAGCGACTGAGCACCGGGGAGCTGTTTTTT. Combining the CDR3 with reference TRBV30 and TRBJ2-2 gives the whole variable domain SQTIHQWPATLVQPVGSPLSLECTVEGTSNPNLYWYRQAAGRGLQLLFYSVGIGQISSEVPQNLSASRPQDRQFILSSKKLLLSDSGFYLCAWRVERLSTGELFFGEGSRLTVL.

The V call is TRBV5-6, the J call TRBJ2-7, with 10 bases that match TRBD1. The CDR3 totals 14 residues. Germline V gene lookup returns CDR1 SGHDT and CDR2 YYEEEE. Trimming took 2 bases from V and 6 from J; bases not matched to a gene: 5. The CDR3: CASSFRGDRGEQYF. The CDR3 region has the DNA TGTGCCAGCAGCTTTAGAGGGGACAGGGGCGAGCAGTACTTC. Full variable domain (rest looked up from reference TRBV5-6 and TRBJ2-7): DAGVTQSPTHLIKTRGQQVTLRCSPKSGHDTVSWYQQALGQGPQFIFQYYEEEERQRGNFPDRFSGHQFPNYSSELNVNALLLGDSALYLCASSFRGDRGEQYFGPGTRLTVT.

The CDR3: CAWGSRGGEQYF. DNA of the CDR3: TGTGCCTGGGGTTCAAGAGGGGGCGAGCAGTACTTC. J is TRBJ2-7 and V is TRBV30, with D possibly being TRBD1 (6 bases). CDR3 size: 12 residues. The germline V gene has CDR1 GTSNPN and CDR2 SVGIG (reference sequence). The V end was cut by 5 bases, the J end by 6 bases, with 14 bases between.

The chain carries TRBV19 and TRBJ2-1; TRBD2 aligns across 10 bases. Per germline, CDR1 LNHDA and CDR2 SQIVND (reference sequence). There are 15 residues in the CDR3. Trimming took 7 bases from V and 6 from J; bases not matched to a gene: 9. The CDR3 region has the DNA TGTGCCAGTAAAGCGGGAGGGCCTAAGAGCAATGAGCAGTTCTTC. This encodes CASKAGGPKSNEQFF.

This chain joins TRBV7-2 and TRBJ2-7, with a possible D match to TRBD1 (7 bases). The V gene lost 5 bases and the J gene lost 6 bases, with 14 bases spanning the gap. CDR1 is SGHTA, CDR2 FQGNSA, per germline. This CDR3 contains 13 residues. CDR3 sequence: CASSLDRRGEQYF. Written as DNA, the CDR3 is TGTGCCAGCAGCCTGGACAGGAGGGGCGAGCAGTACTTC.

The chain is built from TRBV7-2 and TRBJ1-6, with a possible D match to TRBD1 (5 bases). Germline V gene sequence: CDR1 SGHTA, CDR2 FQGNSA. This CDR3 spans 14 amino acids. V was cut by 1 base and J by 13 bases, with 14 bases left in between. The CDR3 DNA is TGTGCCAGCAGCTTAGGGGGGAAAAGTAATCCCCTCCACTTT. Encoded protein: CASSLGGKSNPLHF.

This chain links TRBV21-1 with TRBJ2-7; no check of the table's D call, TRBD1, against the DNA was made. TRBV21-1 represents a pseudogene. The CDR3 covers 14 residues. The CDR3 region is CASSKRQGGNEQYF. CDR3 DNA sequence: TGTGCCAGCAGCAAGAGACAGGGCGGGAACGAGCAGTACTTC.

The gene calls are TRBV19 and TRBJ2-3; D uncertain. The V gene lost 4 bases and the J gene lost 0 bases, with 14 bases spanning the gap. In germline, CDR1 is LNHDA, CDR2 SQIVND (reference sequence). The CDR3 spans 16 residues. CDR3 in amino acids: CASSKDLAASTDTQYF. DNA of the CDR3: TGTGCCAGTAGTAAGGATTTAGCAGCCAGCACAGATACGCAGTATTTT.

The CDR3 loop is CASRPGGSQGTEAFF. CDR3 bases: TGTGCCAGCAGGCCTGGGGGTTCGCAGGGGACTGAAGCTTTCTTT. This chain links TRBV28 with TRBJ1-1, with TRBD1 as a possible D gene (6 bases). The germline V and J ends were trimmed by 6 bases and 5 bases, with 19 bases remaining between them. The germline gives CDR1 MDHEN, CDR2 SYDVKM. The CDR3 is 15 amino acids.

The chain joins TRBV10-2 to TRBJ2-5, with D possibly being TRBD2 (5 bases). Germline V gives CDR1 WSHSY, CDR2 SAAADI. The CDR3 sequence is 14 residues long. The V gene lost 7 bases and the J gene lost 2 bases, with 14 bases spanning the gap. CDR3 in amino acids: CASIEDFSQETQYF. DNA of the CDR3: TGCGCCAGCATCGAGGACTTCTCGCAAGAGACCCAGTACTTC.

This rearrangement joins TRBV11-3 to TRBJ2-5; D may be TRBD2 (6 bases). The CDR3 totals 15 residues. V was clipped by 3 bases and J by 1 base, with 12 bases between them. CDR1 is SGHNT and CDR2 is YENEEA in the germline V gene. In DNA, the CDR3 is TGTGCCAGCAGCTTTGGTCGGGAGCTCCAAGAGACCCAGTACTTC. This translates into CASSFGRELQETQYF.

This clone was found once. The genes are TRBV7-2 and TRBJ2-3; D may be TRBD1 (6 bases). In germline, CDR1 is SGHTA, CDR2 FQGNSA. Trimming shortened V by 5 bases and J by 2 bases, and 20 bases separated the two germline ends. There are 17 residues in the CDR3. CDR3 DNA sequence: TGTGCCAGCAGCCCAAATGTTTGGGGGCCCGACACAGATACGCAGTATTTT. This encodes CASSPNVWGPDTDTQYF.

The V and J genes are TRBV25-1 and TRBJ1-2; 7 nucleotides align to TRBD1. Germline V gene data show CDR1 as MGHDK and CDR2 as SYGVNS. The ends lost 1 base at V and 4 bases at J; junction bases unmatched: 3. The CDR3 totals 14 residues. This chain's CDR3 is CASSESTGVYGYTF. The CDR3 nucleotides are TGTGCCAGCAGTGAATCTACAGGGGTCTATGGCTACACCTTC.

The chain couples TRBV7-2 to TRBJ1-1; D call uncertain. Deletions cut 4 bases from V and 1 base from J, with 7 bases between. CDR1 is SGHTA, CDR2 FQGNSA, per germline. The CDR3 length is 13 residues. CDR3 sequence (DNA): TGTGCCAGCAGCTATGTAGGGAACACTGAAGCTTTCTTT. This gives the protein CASSYVGNTEAFF.

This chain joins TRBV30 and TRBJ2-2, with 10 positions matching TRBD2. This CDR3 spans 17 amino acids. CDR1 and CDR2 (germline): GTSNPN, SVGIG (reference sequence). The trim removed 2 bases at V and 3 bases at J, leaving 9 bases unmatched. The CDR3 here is CAWSLSRTSGHTGELFF. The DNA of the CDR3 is TGTGCCTGGAGTCTGAGTAGGACTAGCGGCCACACCGGGGAGCTGTTTTTT.

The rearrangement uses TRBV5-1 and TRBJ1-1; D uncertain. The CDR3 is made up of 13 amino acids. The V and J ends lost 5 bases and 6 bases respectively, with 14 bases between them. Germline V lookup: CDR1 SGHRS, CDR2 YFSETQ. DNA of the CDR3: TGCGCCAGCAGATGGGAGAGGGTTTCTGAAGCTTTCTTT. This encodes CASRWERVSEAFF.

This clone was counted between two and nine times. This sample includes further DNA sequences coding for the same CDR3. Written as DNA, the CDR3 is TGTGCCAGCTCACGGGACGGGTCCTACGAGCAGTACTTC. Its translation: CASSRDGSYEQYF. The chain carries TRBV18 and TRBJ2-7; D assignment may be TRBD1 or TRBD2 (5 bases each). CDR1 and CDR2 from the germline V gene are KGHSH and LQKENI. The CDR3 contains 13 residues. V was pared by 4 bases and J by 1 base, with 8 bases between.

CDR3 coding DNA: TGTGCCAGCAGCCCCGATTACTCTGGAAACACCATATATTTT. It codes for CASSPDYSGNTIYF. J is TRBJ1-3 and V is TRBV6-5; D is unclear. Looked up from germline, CDR1 is MNHEY and CDR2 is SVGAGI. V was pared by 6 bases and J by 0 bases, with 9 bases between. The CDR3 length is 14 residues.

The CDR3 loop reads CAISERTGIVEKLFF. CDR3 nucleotide sequence: TGTGCCATCAGTGAGCGGACAGGGATAGTTGAAAAACTGTTTTTT. The chain joins TRBV10-3 to TRBJ1-4, with TRBD1 matching 8 bases. This CDR3 is 15 amino acids long. Germline CDR1 is ENHRY and CDR2 is SYGVKD. The V and J ends lost 2 bases and 7 bases, in that order; junction bases with no gene match: 6.

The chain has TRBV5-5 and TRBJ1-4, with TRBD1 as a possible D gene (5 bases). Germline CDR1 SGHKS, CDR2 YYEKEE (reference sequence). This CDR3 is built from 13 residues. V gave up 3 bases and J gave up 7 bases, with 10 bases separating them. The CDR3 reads CASSWGTVEKLFF. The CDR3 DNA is TGTGCCAGCAGCTGGGGGACTGTTGAAAAACTGTTTTTT.

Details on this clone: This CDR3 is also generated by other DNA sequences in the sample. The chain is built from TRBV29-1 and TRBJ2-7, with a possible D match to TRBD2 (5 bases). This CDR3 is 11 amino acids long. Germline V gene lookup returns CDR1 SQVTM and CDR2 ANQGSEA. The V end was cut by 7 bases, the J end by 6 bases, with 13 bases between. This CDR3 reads CSALRGAEQYF. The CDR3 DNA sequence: TGCAGCGCCCTTCGGGGAGCCGAGCAGTACTTC.

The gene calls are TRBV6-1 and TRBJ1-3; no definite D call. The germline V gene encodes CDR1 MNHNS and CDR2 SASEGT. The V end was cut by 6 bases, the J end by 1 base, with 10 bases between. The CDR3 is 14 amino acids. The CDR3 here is CASRASLSGNTIYF. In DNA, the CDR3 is TGTGCCAGCAGGGCATCATTATCTGGAAACACCATATATTTT.

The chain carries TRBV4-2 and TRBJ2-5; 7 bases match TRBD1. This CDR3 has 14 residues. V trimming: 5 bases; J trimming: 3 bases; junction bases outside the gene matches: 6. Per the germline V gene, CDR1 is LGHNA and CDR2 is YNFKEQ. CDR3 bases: TGTGCCAGCAGCAACAACAGGGGCGAAGAGACCCAGTACTTC. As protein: CASSNNRGEETQYF.